This T cell receptor (beta chain) was recovered during a study of control samples from healthy donors and cancer patients. The table came from immunoSEQ multiplex PCR; TCRdb's copy has only in-frame clones and leaves some out. The sample holds around 99,000 clones, roughly 89% seen once. CDR1 is MGHDK and CDR2 is SYGVNS in the germline V gene. This CDR3 region has 14 residues. The V segment lost 4 bases and the J segment 8 bases; nucleotides outside the gene matches: 8. The source of this sequence is a woman in her fifties or sixties in good health. The J gene is TRBJ1-2, the V gene TRBV25-1, with 9 bases matching TRBD1. Sequencing was done on a sample of blood. The chain's CDR3 is CASSGPGQGGGYTF. CDR3 coding DNA: TGTGCCAGCAGTGGTCCGGGACAGGGCGGCGGCTACACCTTC.